This T cell receptor beta chain was identified in a study of shared T cell receptors in the human thymus. Profiling relied on immunoSEQ multiplex PCR, and the TCRdb table lists in-frame clones only, not all of them. In the table there are 550,000 to 800,000 clones, approximately 85% of which are singletons. This CDR3 is 13 amino acids long. CDR1 and CDR2 (germline): LGHNA, YSLEER. V dropped 10 bases and J dropped 6; count of bases not matched to a gene: 11. This sample was also put to use in a study of human thymus T cells.

The rearrangement links TRBV4-3 to TRBJ1-2; 7 bases map to TRBD1. The sequenced sample was thymocytes. The TCR sequence derives from a girl under three years old with a congenital heart defect. This CDR3 is CATKGAGANGYTF. In nucleotides, the CDR3 is TGCGCCACCAAGGGGGCAGGGGCTAATGGCTACACCTTC.